This T cell receptor beta chain was retrieved from a study of blood T cell repertoires in COVID-19 (dated by TCRdb to 2019 to 2021). At the level of the whole study: The collaborator samples originated in the United States, Italy and Spain and spanned the acute and convalescent phases of COVID-19. The prospective study material was composed of cDNA or gDNA derived from T cells, B-cell-depleted T cells, or PBMCs. Deeply sampled blood TCRbeta repertoires from subjects exposed to, actively infected with, or recovered from COVID-19 were included in the dataset. The repertoires were released in a freely available public database intended as a resource for research on the immune response to SARS-CoV-2. The samples were drawn from the first 160 participants of the ongoing ImmuneRACE study and from 950 to 1,500 subjects provided by 6 global collaborators. Nearly every sample came with metadata listing a de-identified subject ID, COVID-19 status, age in years and sex. Where available, HLA class I and class II types were obtained from metadata supplied by the sample provider rather than from assay-based typing. Summary of the overall study and its limitations: How much clinical and demographic metadata was included differed by source and by participant, and the metadata was provided uncurated.

Whole blood was collected in K2EDTA tubes by collaborating institutions according to the institutions' own protocols. Collaborator samples were shipped for TCRbeta analysis as frozen whole blood, isolated PBMCs, or DNA extracted from either sample type. Looking up the germline V gene yields CDR1 SGHDT and CDR2 YYEEEE. From its cysteine to its phenylalanine, the CDR3 spans 12 amino acids. CDR3 DNA is the only sequence kept; it has 36 bases, read in frame from the first base. V gives up 1 base and J gives up 4 bases, and the segment between their germline ends measures 4 bases. As regards this clone: The target of this receptor is not known. It has no much larger one-base neighbor in the sample; base qualities were not kept.

TCRbeta CDR3 regions were amplified from genomic DNA using the immunoSEQ Assay, a bias-controlled multiplex PCR. The paper's data handling went like this. Nucleated cell counts per sample were estimated from amplification of reference gene primers within the assay. To quantify the absolute abundance of each unique TCRbeta CDR3 rearrangement, sequence reads were collapsed and filtered. For each sample, productive Simpson clonality was calculated as the square root of Simpson's diversity index over productive rearrangements. This immuneACCESS table, as held by TCRdb, lists in-frame sequences with V and J called but not all clones. Of the missing ones, under half trace to an unresolved V gene in checked studies; the others have no known cause. V and J calls plus clone size are reproduced from that table; the DNA served to infer D and trimming. Here the sample has 50,000 or so clones; 90% occur a single time. The top ten hold more than 8% of the sample.

Sequencing was performed on peripheral blood. The receptor was isolated from a woman older than 75 with acute or convalescent COVID-19. The chain couples TRBV5-6 to TRBJ2-3, with no confident D gene call. The nucleotide sequence is TGTGCCAGCAGCTTGCATGCAGATACGCAGTATTTT. Translated, it reads CASSLHADTQYF.